This T cell receptor beta chain was found in a study of cytomegalovirus exposure and HLA in healthy donors. Looking at the study overall: Ancestry clustering placed roughly four fifths of under 450 genotyped donors in the Caucasian-associated cluster. Study-level findings and limits: The analysis excluded some indistinguishable V segments, including TRBV6-2 and TRBV6-3.

This clone was seen a single time. Its matching antigen is unknown. PCR used 60 Vbeta primers and 13 Jbeta primers. The repertoire was sequenced with immunoSEQ multiplex PCR; TCRdb's copy has only in-frame clones and lacks some. The sample includes fewer than 200,000 clones, approximately 79% of them seen just once. CDR1 and CDR2 (germline): SGHNT, YYREEE (reference sequence). V was trimmed by 1 base and J by 3 bases, leaving 14 bases between them. The CDR3 extends over 15 amino acids. Sample: PBMCs. V gene TRBV5-4 combines with J gene TRBJ2-7, with D possibly being TRBD1 (5 bases). The sequence came from a woman in her thirties or forties in good health and CMV-seronegative. CDR3 sequence reads: CASSLWQGGSYEQYF. The DNA for the CDR3 is TGTGCCAGCAGCTTGTGGCAGGGTGGAAGCTACGAGCAGTACTTC.